These 27 T cell receptor beta chains share one sample of origin, sequenced in a study of T cell responses to AZD1222 COVID-19 vaccine. Generated by immunoSEQ multiplex PCR, the TCRdb table keeps only in-frame clones and is missing some. This table has over 75,000 clones, roughly nine tenths appearing once. The material sequenced was peripheral blood, taken on day 0 of AZD1222 vaccination. These receptors all stem from an adult in good health.

Of note for this clone: At the DNA level, this CDR3 is encoded by other sequences in the same sample as well. The rearrangement joins TRBV7-9 to TRBJ1-6; no definite D call. The CDR3 has 12 residues. The germline V and J ends were trimmed by 1 base and 10 bases, with 5 bases remaining between them. The germline gives CDR1 SEHNR, CDR2 FQNEAQ (reference sequence). CDR3 sequence reads: CASSLGDSPLHF. CDR3 DNA: TGTGCCAGCAGCTTAGGAGACTCACCCCTCCACTTT.

The J gene is TRBJ2-1, the V gene TRBV27, with 12 nucleotides matching TRBD2. This CDR3 region has 15 residues. Germline V CDR1 and CDR2: MNHEY, SMNVEV (reference sequence). The V gene end was trimmed by 7 bases and the J gene end by 3 bases; junction bases not matched to a gene: 4. The CDR3 sequence: CASTLLAGGYNEQFF. The CDR3 nucleotides read TGTGCCAGCACCCTACTAGCGGGAGGCTACAATGAGCAGTTCTTC.

The chain couples TRBV3-1 (or the pseudogene TRBV3-2) to TRBJ2-7; D tentatively fits TRBD1 or TRBD2 (5 bases each). CDR1 is LGHDT and CDR2 is YNNKEL in the germline V gene (reference sequence). Trimming removed 2 bases at V and 6 bases at J, with 17 bases between. This CDR3 contains 15 residues. CDR3 region: CASSQRGLGVGEQYF. The CDR3 DNA reads as TGTGCCAGCAGCCAAAGAGGACTGGGGGTCGGCGAGCAGTACTTC.

The chain uses TRBV27 and TRBJ2-1; D assignment may be TRBD1 or TRBD2 (6 bases each). The CDR3 contains 16 residues. Trimming took off 6 bases at V and 1 base at J, with 16 bases between the two ends. Germline loops: CDR1 MNHEY, CDR2 SMNVEV (reference sequence). The DNA of the CDR3 is TGTGCCAGCAGATCTCTCGGGGGCGGGTCCTACAATGAGCAGTTCTTC. Translating gives CASRSLGGGSYNEQFF.

The V call is TRBV5-6, the J call TRBJ2-7, with a possible D match to TRBD1 (5 bases). The CDR3 is 14 residues long. Germline lookup yields CDR1 SGHDT and CDR2 YYEEEE. Trimming took 5 bases from V and 2 from J, leaving 14 bases between them. The chain's CDR3 is CASSERAGPYEQYF. Here the CDR3 DNA reads TGTGCCAGCAGTGAGCGCGCAGGGCCCTACGAGCAGTACTTC.

This chain uses TRBV16 with TRBJ1-2; D is uncertain. Deletions cut 4 bases from V and 1 base from J, with 10 bases between. The CDR3 consists of 14 residues. The germline V gene encodes CDR1 KGHSY and CDR2 FQNENV. CDR3 region: CASSRTSFNYGYTF. In DNA, the CDR3 is TGTGCCAGCAGCCGGACCAGCTTTAACTATGGCTACACCTTC.

The chain has TRBV4-1 and TRBJ2-7; 12 bases are a match to TRBD2. Trimming took 3 bases from V and 3 from J; bases not matched to a gene: 12. The CDR3 extends over 18 amino acids. Germline V gives CDR1 MGHRA, CDR2 YSYEKL. CDR3 nucleotides: TGCGCCAGCAGCCAGGGGGGACTAGCGGGCCCCACCCTCTACGAGCAGTACTTC. Translating gives CASSQGGLAGPTLYEQYF.

This clone was observed a single time. CDR3 residues: CASSPGATGTEAFF. The CDR3 DNA is TGTGCCAGCTCACCAGGGGCCACAGGCACTGAAGCTTTCTTT. The rearrangement links TRBV18 to TRBJ1-1, with a possible D match to TRBD1 (5 bases). Germline CDR1 KGHSH, CDR2 LQKENI. V lost 2 bases and J 4 bases, leaving 11 bases between the germline ends. CDR3 length equals 14 residues.

J is TRBJ2-5 and V is TRBV10-3, with D possibly matching TRBD2 (5 bases). V gave up 11 bases and J gave up 4 bases, with 11 bases separating them. CDR1 is ENHRY and CDR2 is SYGVKD in the germline V gene. This CDR3 region has 11 residues. The DNA for the CDR3 is TGTGCCTCCGGGAAGGGAGAGACCCAGTACTTC. This translates into CASGKGETQYF.

The rearrangement joins TRBV30 to TRBJ1-3; D gene unclear. Germline V lookup: CDR1 GTSNPN, CDR2 SVGIG (reference sequence). Trimming stripped 5 bases from V and 4 bases from J, with 9 bases between. The CDR3 is made up of 12 amino acids. The DNA for the CDR3 is TGTGCCTGGGAAGGAGGAGGAAACACCATATATTTT. Its translation: CAWEGGGNTIYF.

This chain connects TRBV6-2 or TRBV6-3 to TRBJ2-2, with unresolved D. The V gene lost 4 bases and the J gene lost 1 base, with 7 bases spanning the gap. CDR1 and CDR2 (germline): MNHEY, SVGEGT. The CDR3 contains 14 residues. The CDR3 protein is CASSSDKNTGELFF. Written as DNA, the CDR3 is TGTGCCAGCAGTTCCGACAAGAACACCGGGGAGCTGTTTTTT.

The genes are TRBV5-4 and TRBJ2-5; tentatively, D is TRBD1 or TRBD2 (5 bases each). CDR1 is SGHNT, CDR2 YYREEE, per germline (reference sequence). V lost 4 bases and J lost 8, with 30 bases in between. This CDR3 spans 18 amino acids. DNA for the CDR3: TGTGCCAGCAGCCCCTGGGACGGCATACAAACCACAAGAGATACCCAGTACTTC. This encodes CASSPWDGIQTTRDTQYF.

The V gene is TRBV25-1, the J gene TRBJ2-7; D perhaps matches TRBD2 (5 bases). The CDR3 is 13 amino acids. V gave up 4 bases and J gave up 1 base, with 8 bases separating them. Germline CDR1 reads MGHDK; CDR2 reads SYGVNS. CDR3 DNA sequence: TGTGCCAGCAGTGGGCGGAGGTCCTACGAGCAGTACTTC. Its translation: CASSGRRSYEQYF.

This chain links TRBV9 with TRBJ2-7; no definite D call. V was trimmed by 0 bases and J by 4 bases, leaving 2 bases between them. This CDR3 region has 11 residues. Germline assignment: CDR1 SGDLS and CDR2 YYNGEE. The CDR3 DNA follows: TGTGCCAGCAGCGTAGGGTACGAGCAGTACTTC. It specifies CASSVGYEQYF.

The chain links TRBV11-2 to TRBJ2-7, with TRBD1 matching over 11 bases. There are 12 residues in the CDR3. Germline CDR1 and CDR2: SGHAT and FQNNGV. With 3 bases clipped from V and 12 bases from J, the junction kept 4 bases outside the gene matches. CDR3 sequence: CASSLDRGHMYF. CDR3 sequence (DNA): TGTGCCAGCAGCTTGGACAGGGGGCATATGTACTTC. Full variable domain (outside the CDR3, taken from reference TRBV11-2 and TRBJ2-7): EAGVAQSPRYKIIEKRQSVAFWCNPISGHATLYWYQQILGQGPKLLIQFQNNGVVDDSQLPKDRFSAERLKGVDSTLKIQPAKLEDSAVYLCASSLDRGHMYFGPGTRLTVT.

With respect to this clone: One end of the junction fails to match germline, which may point to a read error. V gene TRBV28 combines with J gene TRBJ2-1, with 8 bases lining up with TRBD2. Looked up from germline, CDR1 is MDHEN and CDR2 is SYDVKM. The CDR3 is 12 amino acids. In DNA, the CDR3 is TGTGCCAGCAGGACTGCCCGGGAGGGAATGCTCTTC. Translation gives CASRTAREGMLF.

The rearrangement links TRBV10-2 to TRBJ2-3; D perhaps matches TRBD2 (6 bases). Looked up from germline, CDR1 is WSHSY and CDR2 is SAAADI. V gave up 10 bases and J gave up 0 bases, with 14 bases separating them. CDR3 length equals 14 residues. The CDR3 loop reads CATLAEISTDTQYF. The DNA of the CDR3 is TGCGCCACCTTAGCGGAAATCAGCACAGATACGCAGTATTTT.

The chain joins TRBV27 to TRBJ2-6, with D hard to call. This CDR3 has 15 amino acids. CDR1 is MNHEY, CDR2 SMNVEV, per germline (reference sequence). Trimming took 1 base from V and 4 from J, leaving 8 bases between them. Written as DNA, the CDR3 is TGTGCCAGCAGTTTATGGGGATCCGGGGCCAACGTCCTGACTTTC. Translation gives CASSLWGSGANVLTF.

This sequence joins TRBV29-1 and TRBJ1-2; D possibly corresponds to TRBD1 (5 bases). CDR1 is SQVTM and CDR2 is ANQGSEA in the germline V gene. The CDR3 loop spans 14 amino acids. V was trimmed by 5 bases and J by 4 bases, leaving 17 bases between them. The CDR3 region is CSVSLSGTGYGYTF. CDR3 DNA: TGCAGCGTTTCCCTTTCCGGGACCGGCTATGGCTACACCTTC.

This chain connects TRBV7-9 to TRBJ1-5, with D possibly matching TRBD1 (6 bases). Germline CDR1 SEHNR, CDR2 FQNEAQ (reference sequence). The CDR3 is 14 amino acids. Trimming left V 4 bases short and J 3 bases short, with 10 bases between. The DNA of the CDR3 is TGTGCCAGCAGCTCGGACAGCTTCAATCAGCCCCAGCATTTT. Protein sequence: CASSSDSFNQPQHF. The full variable domain, its missing parts supplied by reference TRBV7-9 and TRBJ1-5, is DTGVSQNPRHKITKRGQNVTFRCDPISEHNRLYWYRQTLGQGPEFLTYFQNEAQLEKSRLLSDRFSAERPKGSFSTLEIQRTEQGDSAMYLCASSSDSFNQPQHFGDGTRLSIL.

The chain joins TRBV7-2 to TRBJ2-1, with D tentatively TRBD2 (5 bases). Germline CDR1 is SGHTA and CDR2 is FQGNSA. The CDR3 spans 13 residues. The CDR3 nucleotides are TGTGCGACCGGTTCTAGCTTCTCCTATGAGCAGTTCTTC. Translation gives CATGSSFSYEQFF.

This chain links TRBV20-1 with TRBJ2-4; D is undetermined. This CDR3 region has 11 residues. Trimming cost V 5 bases and J 10 bases, with 12 bases left between them. Looked up from germline, CDR1 is DFQATT and CDR2 is SNEGSKA (reference sequence). The CDR3 protein is CSASLGPIQYF. The CDR3 DNA reads TGCAGTGCTTCCCTAGGTCCTATTCAGTACTTC.

DNA of the CDR3: TGTGCCAGCAGTTTGCCGGGGGACACTGAAGCTTTCTTT. This translates into CASSLPGDTEAFF. The chain couples TRBV28 to TRBJ1-1; D is perhaps TRBD1 (5 bases). Per the germline V gene, CDR1 is MDHEN and CDR2 is SYDVKM. V was cut by 3 bases and J by 3 bases, with 8 bases left in between. This CDR3 has 13 amino acids.

The chain is built from TRBV3-1 (or the pseudogene TRBV3-2) and TRBJ2-2; TRBD1 matches 8 bases. The CDR3 is 15 amino acids. The junction had 1 base not matched to a gene; V was cut back by 3 bases and J by 1 base. The V gene's germline CDR1 is LGHDT and CDR2 YNNKEL (reference sequence). Here the CDR3 reads CASSQGTGNTGELFF. In DNA, the CDR3 is TGTGCCAGCAGCCAGGGGACAGGGAACACCGGGGAGCTGTTTTTT.

The chain employs TRBV5-4 and TRBJ2-2; 7 nucleotides line up with TRBD1. Germline CDR1 and CDR2: SGHNT and YYREEE (reference sequence). V dropped 6 bases and J dropped 4; count of bases not matched to a gene: 6. This CDR3 has 14 amino acids. In DNA, the CDR3 is TGTGCCAGCAAGATCGACAGGGCCACCGGGGAGCTGTTTTTT. It codes for CASKIDRATGELFF.

The chain employs TRBV19 and TRBJ1-1; D unclear. V shed 3 bases and J shed 3 bases, with 8 bases lying between them. The CDR3 spans 13 residues. Germline CDR1 and CDR2: LNHDA and SQIVND (reference sequence). The CDR3 DNA is TGTGCCAGTAGTATTCCAGGTGACACTGAAGCTTTCTTT. Residues: CASSIPGDTEAFF.

This chain connects TRBV7-2 to TRBJ1-4; 7 bases match TRBD1. The CDR3 is 15 amino acids. V dropped 5 bases and J dropped 4; count of bases not matched to a gene: 7. Looked up from germline, CDR1 is SGHTA and CDR2 is FQGNSA. The CDR3 DNA reads as TGTGCCAGCAGCAGCCTAGGGGGCAGTAATGAAAAACTGTTTTTT. Translated: CASSSLGGSNEKLFF.